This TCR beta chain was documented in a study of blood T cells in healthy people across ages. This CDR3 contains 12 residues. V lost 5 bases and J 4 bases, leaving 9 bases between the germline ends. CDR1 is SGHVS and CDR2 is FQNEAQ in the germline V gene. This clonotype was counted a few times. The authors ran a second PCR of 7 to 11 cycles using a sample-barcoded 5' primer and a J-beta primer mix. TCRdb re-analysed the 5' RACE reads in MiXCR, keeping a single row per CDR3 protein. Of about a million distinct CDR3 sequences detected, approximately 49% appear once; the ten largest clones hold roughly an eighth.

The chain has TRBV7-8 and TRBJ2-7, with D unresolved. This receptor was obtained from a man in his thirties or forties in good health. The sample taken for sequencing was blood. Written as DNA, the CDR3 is TGTGCCAGCAGCGACCATTATTACGAGCAGTACTTC. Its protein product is CASSDHYYEQYF.